The 28 T cell receptor beta chains presented below share a single source sample, sequenced in a study of beta chain features in type 1 diabetes. Since all of the isolated RNA was reverse transcribed, expressed TCRB transcripts were what got sequenced. Profiled with immunoSEQ multiplex PCR; TCRdb holds only in-frame clones, not every one. Seen here are around 340,000 clones, 20% observed once, and the top ten hold about 0.045%. The specimen was naive CD4+ T cells from blood. The receptors shown here come from a woman between 18 and 29 years old in good health.

The sample holds a few counts of this clone. V gene TRBV5-4 combines with J gene TRBJ1-1, with unresolved D. V shed 3 bases and J shed 3 bases, with 6 bases lying between them. The CDR3 length is 12 residues. Germline V lookup: CDR1 SGHNT, CDR2 YYREEE (reference sequence). CDR3 DNA sequence: TGTGCCAGCAGCTCGGGGTACACTGAAGCTTTCTTT. This translates into CASSSGYTEAFF.

This clone has only a few counts. The chain has TRBV7-3 and TRBJ1-6; D is unresolved. The CDR3 covers 14 residues. The germline gives CDR1 SGHTA, CDR2 FQGTGA. Trimming stripped 4 bases from V and 8 bases from J, with 12 bases between. Written as DNA, the CDR3 is TGTGCCAGCAGCTCCTCTGAGAATCATTCACCCCTCCACTTT. Its protein is CASSSSENHSPLHF. The entire variable domain, with the rest obtained from reference TRBV7-3 and TRBJ1-6, is as follows: GAGVSQTPSNKVTEKGKYVELRCDPISGHTALYWYRQSLGQGPEFLIYFQGTGAADDSGLPNDRFFAVRPEGSVSTLKIQRTERGDSAVYLCASSSSENHSPLHFGNGTRLTVT.

This clone was seen once. The genes are TRBV7-9 and TRBJ2-7, with 9 bases fitting TRBD1. This CDR3 contains 15 residues. Per the germline V gene, CDR1 is SEHNR and CDR2 is FQNEAQ (reference sequence). V shed 5 bases and J 3 bases; nucleotides not matched to a gene: 8. The CDR3 bases are TGTGCCAGCAGCACCACGGACAGGGGTGGCTACGAGCAGTACTTC. Amino acid sequence: CASSTTDRGGYEQYF.

This clone was found a few times. The chain uses TRBV7-9 and TRBJ2-2; no clear D gene. The germline CDR1 and CDR2 sequences are SEHNR and FQNEAQ (reference sequence). CDR3 length: 15 amino acids. V gave up 3 bases and J gave up 5 bases, with 13 bases separating them. CDR3 amino acids: CASSFLALRTGELFF. The CDR3 nucleotides are TGTGCCAGCAGCTTTTTAGCCCTGAGGACCGGGGAGCTGTTTTTT.

The chain employs TRBV5-5 and TRBJ2-2; no firm D call. This CDR3 is built from 14 residues. The V end was cut by 2 bases, the J end by 4 bases, with 9 bases between. Germline values: CDR1 SGHKS, CDR2 YYEKEE (reference sequence). The CDR3 bases are TGTGCCAGCAGCTTCGACACCTTCACCGGGGAGCTGTTTTTT. Its translation is CASSFDTFTGELFF.

The chain couples TRBV5-6 to TRBJ1-1, with 7 positions matching TRBD1. This CDR3 contains 14 residues. With V trimmed by 3 bases and J by 4 bases, 6 bases remained unmatched. The germline V gene has CDR1 SGHDT and CDR2 YYEEEE. The CDR3 DNA follows: TGTGCCAGCAGCTCACCAGGGGGGAGCACTGAAGCTTTCTTT. It yields the protein CASSSPGGSTEAFF.

The rearrangement links TRBV4-1 to TRBJ1-4; 10 positions agree with TRBD1. CDR3 length equals 16 residues. The ends lost 5 bases at V and 4 bases at J; junction bases unmatched: 7. Germline loops: CDR1 MGHRA, CDR2 YSYEKL. This chain's CDR3 is CASSSVGQGLNEKLFF. The CDR3 DNA follows: TGCGCCAGCAGCTCCGTGGGACAGGGGCTTAATGAAAAACTGTTTTTT.

This chain joins TRBV4-2 and TRBJ2-3, with TRBD2 identical over 7 bases. Germline V gives CDR1 LGHNA, CDR2 YNFKEQ. CDR3 length: 16 residues. V shed 4 bases, J shed 6 bases, and the junction held 13 bases outside the gene matches. The CDR3 region is CASSPESGLRADTQYF. The CDR3 nucleotides are TGTGCCAGCAGCCCCGAGTCGGGACTAAGGGCGGATACGCAGTATTTT.

In this sample, this clone turned up a few times. The CDR3 sequence is CASSQASGTPSEQYF. DNA of the CDR3: TGTGCCAGCAGCCAAGCCTCCGGGACACCGTCAGAGCAGTACTTC. The genes are TRBV4-2 and TRBJ2-7; D might be TRBD1 (6 bases). The CDR3 loop spans 15 amino acids. Trimming took 1 base from V and 7 from J, leaving 17 bases between them. The germline CDR1 and CDR2 sequences are LGHNA and YNFKEQ.

This clone was seen more than once but under ten times. This chain joins TRBV19 and TRBJ2-2; D remains unclear. CDR1 is LNHDA and CDR2 is SQIVND in the germline V gene (reference sequence). The ends were cut back, 6 bases at V and 7 bases at J, with 6 bases in the middle. The CDR3 is 11 residues long. As DNA, the CDR3 is TGTGCCAGTAGACGGGTCGGGGAGCTGTTTTTT. This translates into CASRRVGELFF.

The genes are TRBV6-1 and TRBJ2-1; D perhaps matches TRBD1 (6 bases). V lost 1 base to trimming and J lost 4 bases, with 14 bases between them. From germline, CDR1 is MNHNS and CDR2 SASEGT. The CDR3 extends over 16 amino acids. CDR3 in amino acids: CASSEDVGHSYNEQFF. The CDR3 DNA reads TGTGCCAGCAGTGAAGATGTGGGACACTCATACAATGAGCAGTTCTTC.

The chain links TRBV30 to TRBJ1-3; D remains unclear. Trimming left V 4 bases short and J 2 bases short, with 9 bases between. The length of the CDR3 is 13 residues. Germline CDR1 GTSNPN, CDR2 SVGIG (reference sequence). In DNA form, the CDR3 reads TGTGCCTGGATGGCGGGGACTGGAAACACCATATATTTT. Residues: CAWMAGTGNTIYF. Looking up the rest from reference TRBV30 and TRBJ1-3 gives the full variable domain: SQTIHQWPATLVQPVGSPLSLECTVEGTSNPNLYWYRQAAGRGLQLLFYSVGIGQISSEVPQNLSASRPQDRQFILSSKKLLLSDSGFYLCAWMAGTGNTIYFGEGSWLTVV.

A few counts support this clone. The gene calls are TRBV6-5 and TRBJ1-1, with a weak D call TRBD1 (6 bases). Trimming pared 2 bases from V and 2 bases from J, leaving 6 bases between. CDR3 length: 13 amino acids. The V gene's germline CDR1 is MNHEY and CDR2 SVGAGI. For the CDR3, the DNA is TGTGCCAGCAGTTACGGGACAAACACTGAAGCTTTCTTT. Protein product: CASSYGTNTEAFF.

V gene TRBV12-5 combines with J gene TRBJ2-7, with 7 bases that match TRBD2. Germline V gene lookup returns CDR1 LGHNT and CDR2 FRNRAP. After removal of 6 bases from V and 6 bases from J, the junction contained 5 bases not matched to a gene. The length of the CDR3 is 12 residues. The CDR3 loop is CASGTSGGEQYF. The DNA for the CDR3 is TGTGCTAGTGGGACCTCGGGGGGCGAGCAGTACTTC.

This clone showed up just a few times. The chain links TRBV2 to TRBJ1-2; 8 bases map to TRBD1. The CDR3 covers 13 residues. Trimming removed 4 bases from V and 8 bases from J; junction bases left unmatched: 6. In germline, CDR1 is SNHLY, CDR2 FYNNEI. This CDR3 is CASSAGQGRGYTF. CDR3 DNA sequence: TGTGCCAGCAGTGCAGGACAGGGACGAGGCTACACCTTC.

There are a few counts of this clone. J is TRBJ2-3 and V is TRBV28; 9 bases are a match to TRBD1. The V gene end was trimmed by 10 bases and the J gene end by 5 bases; junction bases not matched to a gene: 10. CDR3 length: 14 residues. CDR1 is MDHEN, CDR2 SYDVKM, per germline. The CDR3 DNA reads TGTGCCACCACATTTCCGGGACAGGGAGATACGCAGTATTTT. Encoded protein: CATTFPGQGDTQYF.

This clone was counted between two and nine times. The CDR3 bases are TGTGCCAGCAGCCGGGACAGGGTCGAGACCCAGTACTTC. Its protein product is CASSRDRVETQYF. The chain links TRBV7-9 to TRBJ2-5; TRBD1 matches at 9 bases. The germline V gene has CDR1 SEHNR and CDR2 FQNEAQ (reference sequence). The CDR3 extends over 13 amino acids. With V trimmed by 5 bases and J by 5 bases, 3 bases remained unmatched.

This chain uses TRBV7-8 with TRBJ2-3, with TRBD2 identical over 9 bases. This CDR3 spans 15 amino acids. The junction had 17 bases not matched to a gene; V was cut back by 5 bases and J by 14 bases. Germline V CDR1 and CDR2: SGHVS, FQNEAQ. CDR3 protein: CASSMAGTSLSTGYF. In DNA form, the CDR3 reads TGTGCCAGCAGCATGGCCGGGACTAGCCTTAGTACGGGGTATTTT.

The chain links TRBV7-6 to TRBJ2-5, with 10 bases fitting TRBD2. V shed 5 bases, J shed 1 base, and the junction held 4 bases outside the gene matches. There are 15 residues in the CDR3. Germline assignment: CDR1 SGHVS and CDR2 FNYEAQ. CDR3 residues: CASSPRTSGQETQYF. The CDR3 DNA sequence: TGTGCCAGCAGCCCCCGGACTAGCGGCCAAGAGACCCAGTACTTC. The variable domain in full, with the rest retrieved from reference TRBV7-6 and TRBJ2-5, is GAGVSQSPRYKVTKRGQDVALRCDPISGHVSLYWYRQALGQGPEFLTYFNYEAQQDKSGLPNDRFSAERPEGSISTLTIQRTEQRDSAMYRCASSPRTSGQETQYFGPGTRLLVL.

This clone has just a few counts. The V and J genes are TRBV7-9 and TRBJ2-5, with 8 bases aligning to TRBD1. CDR3 length: 15 amino acids. Germline values: CDR1 SEHNR, CDR2 FQNEAQ (reference sequence). J gave up 9 bases and V 4 bases, and 13 bases lay outside the gene matches. In DNA form, the CDR3 reads TGTGCCAGCAGCTCCGCCCGACAGGGGCTCTGGTCCCAGTACTTC. Amino acid sequence: CASSSARQGLWSQYF.

This clone was counted between two and nine times. This rearrangement joins TRBV2 to TRBJ2-5, with D maybe TRBD1 (6 bases). Trimming removed 9 bases at V and 2 bases at J, with 13 bases between. The germline V gene encodes CDR1 SNHLY and CDR2 FYNNEI. The CDR3 is 13 residues long. Here the CDR3 reads CASIRDTQETQYF. CDR3 sequence (DNA): TGTGCCAGTATCCGGGACACTCAAGAGACCCAGTACTTC.

This clone has just a few counts. The chain has TRBV30 and TRBJ1-4, with D perhaps TRBD1 (5 bases). The CDR3 has 16 residues. Per germline, CDR1 GTSNPN and CDR2 SVGIG (reference sequence). Trimming cost V 2 bases and J 3 bases, with 16 bases left between them. The CDR3, as DNA: TGTGCCTGGAGTACCTCCTGGGGCTCGGCTAATGAAAAACTGTTTTTT. Translation gives CAWSTSWGSANEKLFF.

The V call is TRBV9, the J call TRBJ1-4; D call uncertain. This CDR3 has 13 amino acids. Germline V gene lookup returns CDR1 SGDLS and CDR2 YYNGEE. The V gene lost 0 bases and the J gene lost 10 bases, with 10 bases spanning the gap. CDR3 nucleotides: TGTGCCAGCAGCGTAGCAACTGGTGCAAAACTGTTTTTT. This encodes CASSVATGAKLFF. Full variable domain (outside the CDR3, taken from reference TRBV9 and TRBJ1-4): DSGVTQTPKHLITATGQRVTLRCSPRSGDLSVYWYQQSLDQGLQFLIQYYNGEERAKGNILERFSAQQFPDLHSELNLSSLELGDSALYFCASSVATGAKLFFGSGTQLSVL.

V usage is TRBV5-1 and J usage is TRBJ2-1; perhaps TRBD2 as D (6 bases). The ends were cut back, 2 bases at V and 4 bases at J, with 13 bases in the middle. Germline-derived CDR1 and CDR2 are SGHRS and YFSETQ. The CDR3 has 15 residues. The DNA of the CDR3 is TGCGCCAGCAGCTTAGGGACTCCTCTTTACAATGAGCAGTTCTTC. Translated, it gives CASSLGTPLYNEQFF.

The rearrangement joins TRBV29-1 to TRBJ1-5; D possibly corresponds to TRBD1 (5 bases). Deletions cut 4 bases from V and 6 bases from J, with 10 bases between. The CDR3 has 12 residues. Germline values: CDR1 SQVTM, CDR2 ANQGSEA. CDR3 loop: CSVGTLGQPQHF. The CDR3 coding sequence is TGCAGCGTTGGGACACTGGGTCAGCCCCAGCATTTT.

This clone showed up just a few times. The genes are TRBV5-4 and TRBJ2-1, with D possibly TRBD2 on 6 matching bases. CDR1 and CDR2 from the germline V gene are SGHNT and YYREEE (reference sequence). V was pared by 0 bases and J by 0 bases, with 7 bases between. This CDR3 is built from 15 residues. CDR3 nucleotide sequence: TGTGCCAGCAGCTTGGGGGGGGACTCCTACAATGAGCAGTTCTTC. This sequence encodes CASSLGGDSYNEQFF.

This clone was picked up a small number of times. The V call is TRBV7-2, the J call TRBJ1-2, with 7 positions matching TRBD1. V lost 4 bases to trimming and J lost 4 bases; unmatched junction nucleotides: 3. CDR1 is SGHTA, CDR2 FQGNSA, per germline. This CDR3 has 13 amino acids. In DNA, the CDR3 is TGTGCCAGCAGCTCAGGACAGGCCTATGGCTACACCTTC. It codes for CASSSGQAYGYTF.

In its sample, this clone was seen a few times. The chain has TRBV5-4 and TRBJ1-2; a weak D match, TRBD1 (6 bases). This CDR3 has 14 amino acids. Germline V gives CDR1 SGHNT, CDR2 YYREEE (reference sequence). V gave up 0 bases and J gave up 8 bases, with 14 bases separating them. For the CDR3, the DNA is TGTGCCAGCAGCTTGGCGCAGGGGAGAAGGGGCTACACCTTC. This codes for CASSLAQGRRGYTF.